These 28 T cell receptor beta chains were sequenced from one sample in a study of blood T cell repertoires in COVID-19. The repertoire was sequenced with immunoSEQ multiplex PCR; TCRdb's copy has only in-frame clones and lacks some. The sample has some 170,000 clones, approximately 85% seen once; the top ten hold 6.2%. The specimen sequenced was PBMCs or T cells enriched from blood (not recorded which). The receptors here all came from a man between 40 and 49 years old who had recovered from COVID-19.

CDR3 sequence: CATSRVPSSYEQYF. In DNA form, the CDR3 reads TGTGCCACCAGCAGAGTACCCAGCTCCTACGAGCAGTACTTC. The rearrangement links TRBV15 to TRBJ2-7; D is uncertain. The CDR3 has 14 residues. Germline V lookup: CDR1 LNHNV, CDR2 YYDKDF (reference sequence). The V gene lost 1 base and the J gene lost 0 bases, with 7 bases spanning the gap.

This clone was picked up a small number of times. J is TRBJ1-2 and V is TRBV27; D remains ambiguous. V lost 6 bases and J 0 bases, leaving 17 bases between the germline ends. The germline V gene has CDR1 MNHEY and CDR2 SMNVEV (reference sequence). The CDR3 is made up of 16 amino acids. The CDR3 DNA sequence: TGTGCCAGCAGCCTCAGACCTAGTGGAGCTAACTATGGCTACACCTTC. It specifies CASSLRPSGANYGYTF.

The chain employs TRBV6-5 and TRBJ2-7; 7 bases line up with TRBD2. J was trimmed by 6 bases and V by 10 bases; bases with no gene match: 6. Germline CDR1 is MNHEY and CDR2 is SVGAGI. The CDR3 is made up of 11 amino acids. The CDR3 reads CATWGGGEQYF. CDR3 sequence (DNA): TGTGCCACCTGGGGGGGTGGCGAGCAGTACTTC.

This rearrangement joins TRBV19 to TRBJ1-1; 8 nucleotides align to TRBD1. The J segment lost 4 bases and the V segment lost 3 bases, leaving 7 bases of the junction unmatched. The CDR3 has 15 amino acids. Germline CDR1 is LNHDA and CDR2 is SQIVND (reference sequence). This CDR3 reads CASSISTGDGTEAFF. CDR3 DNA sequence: TGTGCCAGTAGTATTTCGACAGGGGACGGCACTGAAGCTTTCTTT. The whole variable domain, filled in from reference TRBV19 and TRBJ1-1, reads DGGITQSPKYLFRKEGQNVTLSCEQNLNHDAMYWYRQDPGQGLRLIYYSQIVNDFQKGDIAEGYSVSREKKESFPLTVTSAQKNPTAFYLCASSISTGDGTEAFFGQGTRLTVV.

In nucleotides, the CDR3 is TGTGCCAGCAGACGACGCGGAGGAGAGCAGTACTTC. This encodes CASRRRGGEQYF. This chain uses TRBV12-3 or TRBV12-4 with TRBJ2-7; a weak D match, TRBD2 (5 bases). Trimming took off 6 bases at V and 7 bases at J, with 13 bases between the two ends. The CDR3 runs 12 residues.

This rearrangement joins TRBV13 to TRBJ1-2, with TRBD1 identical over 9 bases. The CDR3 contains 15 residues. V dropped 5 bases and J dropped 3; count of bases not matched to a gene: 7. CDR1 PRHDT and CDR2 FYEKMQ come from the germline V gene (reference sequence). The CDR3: CASSLGQGNYYGYTF. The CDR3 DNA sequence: TGTGCCAGCAGCCTTGGACAGGGGAATTACTATGGCTACACCTTC.

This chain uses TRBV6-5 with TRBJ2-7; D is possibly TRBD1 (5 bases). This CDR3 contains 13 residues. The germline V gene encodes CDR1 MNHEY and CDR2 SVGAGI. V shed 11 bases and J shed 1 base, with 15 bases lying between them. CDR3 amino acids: CAVMGQESYEQYF. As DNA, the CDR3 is TGTGCCGTGATGGGGCAGGAGTCCTACGAGCAGTACTTC.

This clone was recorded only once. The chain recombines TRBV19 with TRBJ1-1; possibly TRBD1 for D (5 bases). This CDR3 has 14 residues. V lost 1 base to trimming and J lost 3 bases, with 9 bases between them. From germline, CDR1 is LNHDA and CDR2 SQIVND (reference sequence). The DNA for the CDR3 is TGTGCCAGTAGTATAGTAGGCAGGGACACTGAAGCTTTCTTT. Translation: CASSIVGRDTEAFF.

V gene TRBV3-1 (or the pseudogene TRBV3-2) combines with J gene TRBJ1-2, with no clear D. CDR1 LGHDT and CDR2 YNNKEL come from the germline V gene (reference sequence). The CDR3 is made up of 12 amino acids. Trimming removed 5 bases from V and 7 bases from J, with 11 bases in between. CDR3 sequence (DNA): TGTGCCAGCAGCTACGAGGGATTTGGCTACACCTTC. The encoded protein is CASSYEGFGYTF.

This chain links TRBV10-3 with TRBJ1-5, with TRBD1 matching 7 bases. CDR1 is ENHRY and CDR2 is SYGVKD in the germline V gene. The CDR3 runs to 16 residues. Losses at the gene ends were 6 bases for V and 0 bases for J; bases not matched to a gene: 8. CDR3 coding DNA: TGTGCCATCAGCCGACAGGGATGGGATAGCAATCAGCCCCAGCATTTT. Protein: CAISRQGWDSNQPQHF.

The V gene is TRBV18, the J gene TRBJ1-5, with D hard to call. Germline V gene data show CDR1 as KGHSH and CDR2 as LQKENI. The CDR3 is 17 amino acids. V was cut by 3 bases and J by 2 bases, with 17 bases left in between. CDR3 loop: CASSPVDRGDGNQPQHF. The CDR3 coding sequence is TGTGCCAGCTCACCCGTGGATCGAGGTGATGGCAATCAGCCCCAGCATTTT.

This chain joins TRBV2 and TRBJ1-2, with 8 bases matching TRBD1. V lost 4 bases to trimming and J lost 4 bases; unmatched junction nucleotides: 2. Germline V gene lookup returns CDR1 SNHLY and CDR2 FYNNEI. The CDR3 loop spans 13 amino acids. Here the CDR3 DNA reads TGTGCCAGCAGTGGAGGACAGGGCTATGGCTACACCTTC. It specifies CASSGGQGYGYTF. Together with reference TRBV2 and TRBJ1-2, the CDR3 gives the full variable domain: EPEVTQTPSHQVTQMGQEVILRCVPISNHLYFYWYRQILGQKVEFLVSFYNNEISEKSEIFDDQFSVERPDGSNFTLKIRSTKLEDSAMYFCASSGGQGYGYTFGSGTRLTVV.

CDR3 loop: CASSLGTRPGDTQYF. The CDR3 DNA sequence: TGTGCCAGCTCCCTCGGGACTAGACCAGGAGATACGCAGTATTTT. The chain links TRBV6-7 to TRBJ2-3, with 8 bases matching TRBD2. TRBV6-7 is placed among ORFs of uncertain function. The CDR3 has 15 residues. V shed 8 bases, J shed 5 bases, and the junction held 12 bases outside the gene matches.

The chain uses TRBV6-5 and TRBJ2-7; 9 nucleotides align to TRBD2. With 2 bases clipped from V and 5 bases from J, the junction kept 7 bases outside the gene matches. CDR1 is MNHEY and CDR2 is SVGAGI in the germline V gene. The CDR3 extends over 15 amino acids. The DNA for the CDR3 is TGTGCCAGCAGTTACCTAAGCGGGGGGATGCACGAGCAGTACTTC. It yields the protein CASSYLSGGMHEQYF.

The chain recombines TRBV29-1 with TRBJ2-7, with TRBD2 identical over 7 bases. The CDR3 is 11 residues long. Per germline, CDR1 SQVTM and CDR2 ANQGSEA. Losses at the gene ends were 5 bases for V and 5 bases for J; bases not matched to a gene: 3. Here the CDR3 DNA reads TGCAGCGTTTGGGGGGGAGACGAGCAGTACTTC. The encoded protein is CSVWGGDEQYF.

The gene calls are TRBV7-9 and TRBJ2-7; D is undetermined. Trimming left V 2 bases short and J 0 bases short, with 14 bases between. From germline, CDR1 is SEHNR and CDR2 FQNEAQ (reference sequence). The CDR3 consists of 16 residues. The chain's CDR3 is CASSLSLGENSYEQYF. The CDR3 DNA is TGTGCCAGCAGCTTATCTCTCGGTGAAAACTCCTACGAGCAGTACTTC.

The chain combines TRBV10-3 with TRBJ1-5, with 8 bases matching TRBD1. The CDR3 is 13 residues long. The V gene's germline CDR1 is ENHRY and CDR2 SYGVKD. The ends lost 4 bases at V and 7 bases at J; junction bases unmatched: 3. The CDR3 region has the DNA TGTGCCATCAGTGTGGACAGGGTCCAGCCCCAGCATTTT. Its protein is CAISVDRVQPQHF.

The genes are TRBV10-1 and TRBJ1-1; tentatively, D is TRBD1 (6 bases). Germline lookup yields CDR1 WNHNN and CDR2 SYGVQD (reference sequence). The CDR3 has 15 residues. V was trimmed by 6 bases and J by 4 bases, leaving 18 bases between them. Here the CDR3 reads CASSNDPGASTEAFF. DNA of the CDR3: TGCGCCAGCAGCAACGATCCAGGGGCGAGCACTGAAGCTTTCTTT.

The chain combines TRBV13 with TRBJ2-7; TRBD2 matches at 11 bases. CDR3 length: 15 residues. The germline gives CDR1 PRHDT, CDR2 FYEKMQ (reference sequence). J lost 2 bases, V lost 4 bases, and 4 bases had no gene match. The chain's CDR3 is CASSSGTSGPYEQYF. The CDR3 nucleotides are TGTGCCAGCAGCTCCGGGACTAGCGGTCCCTACGAGCAGTACTTC.

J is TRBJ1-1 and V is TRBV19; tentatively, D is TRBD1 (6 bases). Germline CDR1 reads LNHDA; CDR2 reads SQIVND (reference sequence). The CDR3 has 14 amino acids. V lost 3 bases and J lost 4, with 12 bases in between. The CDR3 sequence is CASSMREGGTEAFF. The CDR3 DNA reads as TGTGCCAGTAGTATGAGGGAGGGGGGCACTGAAGCTTTCTTT.

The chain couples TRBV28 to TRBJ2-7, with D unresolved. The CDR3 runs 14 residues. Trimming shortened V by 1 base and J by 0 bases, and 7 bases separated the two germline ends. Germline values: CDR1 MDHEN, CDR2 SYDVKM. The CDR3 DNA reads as TGTGCCAGCAGTTTATATAGGAGCTCCTACGAGCAGTACTTC. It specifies CASSLYRSSYEQYF.

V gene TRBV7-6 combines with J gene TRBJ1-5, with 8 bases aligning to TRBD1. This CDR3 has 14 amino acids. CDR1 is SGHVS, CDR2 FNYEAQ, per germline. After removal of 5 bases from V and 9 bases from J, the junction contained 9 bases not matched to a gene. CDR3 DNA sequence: TGTGCCAGCAGCCCCGACAGGGGCCCAGGGCCCCAGCATTTT. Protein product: CASSPDRGPGPQHF.

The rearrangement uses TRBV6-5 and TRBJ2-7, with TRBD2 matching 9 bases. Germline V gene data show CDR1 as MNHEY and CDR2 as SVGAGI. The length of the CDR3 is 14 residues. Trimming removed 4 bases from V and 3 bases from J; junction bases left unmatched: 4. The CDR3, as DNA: TGTGCCAGCAGTTGGGGCGGGGGGGTCTACGAGCAGTACTTC. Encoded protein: CASSWGGGVYEQYF.

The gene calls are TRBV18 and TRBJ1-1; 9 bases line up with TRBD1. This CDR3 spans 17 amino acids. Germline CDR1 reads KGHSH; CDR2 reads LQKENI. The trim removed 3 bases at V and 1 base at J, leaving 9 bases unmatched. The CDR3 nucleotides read TGTGCCAGCTCACCGCTTCCCGGGACAGGGTCGAACACTGAAGCTTTCTTT. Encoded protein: CASSPLPGTGSNTEAFF.

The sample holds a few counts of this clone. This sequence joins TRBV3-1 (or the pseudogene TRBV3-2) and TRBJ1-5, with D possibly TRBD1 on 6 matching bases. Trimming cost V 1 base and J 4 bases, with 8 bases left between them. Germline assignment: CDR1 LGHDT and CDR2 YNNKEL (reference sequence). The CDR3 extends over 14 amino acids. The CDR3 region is CASSQGQENQPQHF. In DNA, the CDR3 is TGTGCCAGCAGCCAAGGACAGGAAAATCAGCCCCAGCATTTT.

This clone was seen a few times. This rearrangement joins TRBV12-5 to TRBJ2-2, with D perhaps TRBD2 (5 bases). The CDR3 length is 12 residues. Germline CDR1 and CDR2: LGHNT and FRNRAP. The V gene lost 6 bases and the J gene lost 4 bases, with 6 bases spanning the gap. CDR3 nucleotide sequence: TGTGCTAGTGGAGGAGGCACCGGGGAGCTGTTTTTT. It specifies CASGGGTGELFF.

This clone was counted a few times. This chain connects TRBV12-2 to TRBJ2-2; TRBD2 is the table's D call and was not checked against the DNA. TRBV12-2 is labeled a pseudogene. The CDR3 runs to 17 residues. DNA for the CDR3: TGTGCAAGTCGCCTACGGATGACTAGCGGGAAAGGCGGGGAGCTGTTTTTT. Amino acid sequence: CASRLRMTSGKGGELFF.

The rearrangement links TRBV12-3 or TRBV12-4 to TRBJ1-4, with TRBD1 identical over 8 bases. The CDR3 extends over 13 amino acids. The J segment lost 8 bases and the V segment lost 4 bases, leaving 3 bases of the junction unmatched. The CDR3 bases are TGTGCCAGCAGTTGGACAGGGCGGGAAAAACTGTTTTTT. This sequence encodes CASSWTGREKLFF.